The 18 T cell receptor beta chains reported below all come from one sample, sequenced in a study of T cells in Graves' hyperthyroidism and ophthalmopathy. Amplification of TCR beta CDR3 regions was performed using RNA transcripts as template. An initial round of RT-PCR targeting the TCR CDR3 relied on the HTBI primer set. TCRdb re-called the multiplex PCR reads with MiXCR, one entry per CDR3 protein. The sample lists around 300,000 distinct CDR3 sequences, roughly 22% occurring once. Specimen: blood. The receptor source for this set is a man aged 25 to 40 with Graves' ophthalmopathy.

This rearrangement joins TRBV28 to TRBJ1-1, with a weak D call TRBD1 (6 bases). The CDR3 runs to 15 residues. The V and J ends lost 4 bases and 1 base respectively, with 13 bases between them. The germline V gene has CDR1 MDHEN and CDR2 SYDVKM. In DNA form, the CDR3 reads TGTGCCAGCAGTTGGCAGGGGCGGGGGAACACTGAAGCTTTCTTT. It specifies CASSWQGRGNTEAFF.

The V gene is TRBV12-3 or TRBV12-4, the J gene TRBJ2-7, with 9 bases matching TRBD1. The CDR3 is made up of 14 amino acids. V was pared by 4 bases and J by 6 bases, with 7 bases of the junction left unmatched. This chain's CDR3 is CASSSQGAGSEQYF. The CDR3 DNA reads TGTGCCAGCAGTTCACAGGGGGCTGGATCCGAGCAGTACTTC.

The chain employs TRBV7-6 and TRBJ2-7; 10 nucleotides line up with TRBD2. The CDR3 is 15 amino acids. In germline, CDR1 is SGHVS, CDR2 FNYEAQ. With V trimmed by 5 bases and J by 2 bases, 6 bases remained unmatched. CDR3 amino acids: CASSAGLAVPYEQYF. The DNA for the CDR3 is TGTGCCAGCAGCGCCGGACTAGCGGTACCCTACGAGCAGTACTTC.

This clonotype has more than one count but fewer than ten. The chain uses TRBV7-9 and TRBJ1-4; D uncertain. Trimming took 1 base from V and 8 from J, leaving 8 bases between them. Germline lookup yields CDR1 SEHNR and CDR2 FQNEAQ (reference sequence). The CDR3 sequence is 13 residues long. CDR3 residues: CASSLGADEKLFF. CDR3 coding DNA: TGTGCCAGCAGCTTAGGGGCGGACGAAAAACTGTTTTTT.

This clonotype was seen only once. The gene calls are TRBV20-1 and TRBJ2-7; TRBD2 aligns across 9 bases. Losses at the gene ends were 3 bases for V and 5 bases for J; bases not matched to a gene: 8. Germline CDR1 reads DFQATT; CDR2 reads SNEGSKA (reference sequence). This CDR3 spans 14 amino acids. The CDR3 spells CSARVPSGTDEQYF. DNA of the CDR3: TGCAGTGCTAGGGTCCCTAGCGGGACCGACGAGCAGTACTTC.

V and J are TRBV10-3 and TRBJ2-5, with 7 bases matching TRBD2. Germline assignment: CDR1 ENHRY and CDR2 SYGVKD. V lost 2 bases and J lost 7; bases outside the gene matches: 13. The CDR3 runs to 16 residues. The CDR3 reads CAISELPGAGPSTQYF. DNA of the CDR3: TGTGCCATCAGTGAGCTCCCAGGAGCGGGGCCTTCGACCCAGTACTTC.

This chain joins TRBV5-1 and TRBJ2-3; TRBD1 might be the D (6 bases). V was pared by 4 bases and J by 2 bases, with 23 bases between. CDR1 is SGHRS, CDR2 YFSETQ, per germline. CDR3 length equals 18 residues. Here the CDR3 reads CASSEPPGHQKLTDTQYF. The DNA for the CDR3 is TGCGCCAGCAGCGAACCTCCGGGACACCAAAAGCTCACAGATACGCAGTATTTT.

The CDR3 reads CASKLLPNQPQHF. The DNA for the CDR3 is TGTGCCAGCAAACTTCTTCCCAATCAGCCCCAGCATTTT. This sequence joins TRBV6-2 or TRBV6-3 and TRBJ1-5; no clear D. Germline values: CDR1 MNHEY, CDR2 SVGEGT. The CDR3 contains 13 residues. V lost 7 bases and J 3 bases, leaving 10 bases between the germline ends.

This clonotype has a count of ten or more. The chain joins TRBV3-1 to TRBJ1-1; weak D call: TRBD1 (6 bases). In germline, CDR1 is LGHDT, CDR2 YNNKEL (reference sequence). Trimming took off 2 bases at V and 4 bases at J, with 11 bases between the two ends. The CDR3 runs 14 residues. The CDR3 nucleotides are TGTGCCAGCAGCCAACAACAGGGAGGCACTGAAGCTTTCTTT. Translated, it gives CASSQQQGGTEAFF.

This clonotype was seen more than once but under ten times. The CDR3 DNA sequence: TGTGCCAGCAGCGCCGGACTAGCGGGAGGAGGAGATACGCAGTATTTT. Its translation: CASSAGLAGGGDTQYF. The V call is TRBV7-9, the J call TRBJ2-3, with TRBD2 matching over 14 bases. This CDR3 comprises 16 residues. Germline values: CDR1 SEHNR, CDR2 FQNEAQ (reference sequence). With V trimmed by 5 bases and J by 5 bases, 6 bases remained unmatched.

This clonotype has just a few counts. In DNA form, the CDR3 reads TGTGCCAGCAGCCAAGAAGGTGAATATGGCTACACCTTC. The encoded protein is CASSQEGEYGYTF. The chain joins TRBV3-1 to TRBJ1-2; D remains unclear. Trimming left V 0 bases short and J 5 bases short, with 7 bases between. Germline CDR1 is LGHDT and CDR2 is YNNKEL (reference sequence). CDR3 size: 13 residues.

This clonotype was recorded at least ten times. V usage is TRBV3-1 and J usage is TRBJ2-1, with D possibly TRBD2 on 6 matching bases. V was clipped by 0 bases and J by 10 bases, with 16 bases between them. Looked up from germline, CDR1 is LGHDT and CDR2 is YNNKEL (reference sequence). The CDR3 is made up of 15 amino acids. The CDR3 coding sequence is TGTGCCAGCAGCCAAGATGGTTCACTAGCACGGGAGCAGTTCTTC. The encoded protein is CASSQDGSLAREQFF.

This clonotype was observed at least ten times. The V gene is TRBV10-2, the J gene TRBJ1-1, with a possible D match to TRBD1 (5 bases). The V end was cut by 0 bases, the J end by 10 bases, with 9 bases between. This CDR3 comprises 12 residues. Germline V gene sequence: CDR1 WSHSY, CDR2 SAAADI. The CDR3 DNA reads as TGCGCCAGCAGTGAGTCCAAGGGGAGAGCTTTCTTT. This encodes CASSESKGRAFF.

This clonotype was seen many times. This chain joins TRBV7-2 and TRBJ2-3, with 7 positions matching TRBD1. CDR1 is SGHTA and CDR2 is FQGNSA in the germline V gene. Germline trimming cut 5 bases from V and 0 bases from J; bases unmatched to any gene: 2. The CDR3 has 14 amino acids. Here the CDR3 DNA reads TGTGCCAGCAGCCGGGACAGAAGCACAGATACGCAGTATTTT. Protein sequence: CASSRDRSTDTQYF.

This clonotype was observed a few times. At one end the junction does not follow the germline gene, possibly because of a read error. The chain combines TRBV6-5 with TRBJ1-1; D perhaps matches TRBD1 (6 bases). CDR3 length: 14 residues. In germline, CDR1 is MNHEY, CDR2 SVGAGI. The CDR3 region is CVSSLQGRNTEAFF. DNA of the CDR3: TGTGTCAGCAGTTTACAGGGACGGAACACTGAAGCTTTCTTT.

The rearrangement links TRBV5-1 to TRBJ2-2; 9 bases fit TRBD1. The CDR3 loop spans 16 amino acids. Germline V gene data show CDR1 as SGHRS and CDR2 as YFSETQ. Trimming cost V 6 bases and J 6 bases; bases outside gene matches: 12. The CDR3 DNA reads as TGCGCCAGCATCTCCAGCGGGACAGGGACCGCCGGGGAGCTGTTTTTT. As protein: CASISSGTGTAGELFF.

In its sample, this clonotype was seen a few times. The chain employs TRBV20-1 and TRBJ1-4; no definite D call. The CDR3 spans 13 residues. From germline, CDR1 is DFQATT and CDR2 SNEGSKA (reference sequence). V was pared by 6 bases and J by 0 bases, with 8 bases between. Here the CDR3 DNA reads TGCAGTGCCATCATTGCAACTAATGAAAAACTGTTTTTT. Amino acids: CSAIIATNEKLFF.

This clonotype has a count of ten or more. For the CDR3, the DNA is TGCAGTGCTGGACCACCCCCTTACAATGAGCAGTTCTTC. The encoded protein is CSAGPPPYNEQFF. The genes are TRBV20-1 and TRBJ2-1; D uncertain. V lost 5 bases and J 4 bases, leaving 12 bases between the germline ends. Germline CDR1 DFQATT, CDR2 SNEGSKA (reference sequence). The CDR3 is 13 residues long.